A selection of T cell receptor beta chains follows, all from one sample in a study of T cell responses to AZD1222 COVID-19 vaccine. The protocol was immunoSEQ multiplex PCR, while the TCRdb copy is restricted to in-frame clones and leaves out a portion. This sample yields some 120,000 clones, of which over 80% are seen a single time; about 1.1% belongs to the top ten. The sample was peripheral blood, taken on day 0 of AZD1222 vaccination. The source is an adult in good health. The CDR3 runs from the conserved cysteine through the conserved F or W. The order of the fields is V gene, clone size, J gene, D gene, CDR3 DNA, CDR3 protein. D genes are given only for firm matches. Size tells how often a clone was seen (once, few, many) or the class of an expanded clone, and some rows leave it out.

v_call: TRBV18; clone_size: NA; j_call: TRBJ1-1; d_call: TRBD1; cdr3_nt: TGTGCCAGCTCACCGCAACAGGGGGAGGGAGCTTTCTTT; cdr3_aa: CASSPQQGEGAFF
v_call: TRBV5-4; clone_size: NA; j_call: TRBJ1-4; d_call: TRBD1; cdr3_nt: TGTGCCAGCAGCAGGCGGGACAGCCGTGAAAAACTGTTTTTT; cdr3_aa: CASSRRDSREKLFF
v_call: TRBV5-6; clone_size: NA; j_call: TRBJ2-5; d_call: NA; cdr3_nt: TGTGCCAGCAGCTTTTCGACAGGCCGGGAGACCCAGTACTTC; cdr3_aa: CASSFSTGRETQYF
v_call: TRBV28; clone_size: NA; j_call: TRBJ1-2; d_call: NA; cdr3_nt: TGTGCCAGCAGAACATTGGGGGCGGACGGTGGCTACACCTTC; cdr3_aa: CASRTLGADGGYTF
v_call: TRBV18; clone_size: NA; j_call: TRBJ2-5; d_call: TRBD1; cdr3_nt: TGTGCCAGCTCACCAGGGACAGTTCCTAAAGAGACCCAGTACTTC; cdr3_aa: CASSPGTVPKETQYF
v_call: TRBV14; clone_size: NA; j_call: TRBJ2-1; d_call: NA; cdr3_nt: TGTGCCAGCAGCCAAGATCTTGGGGGTAGTGTCTCCTACAATGAGCAGTTCTTC; cdr3_aa: CASSQDLGGSVSYNEQFF
v_call: TRBV2; clone_size: few; j_call: TRBJ2-7; d_call: NA; cdr3_nt: TGTGCCAGTAGTGGGCCAGGGTCATCCTACGAGCAGTACTTC; cdr3_aa: CASSGPGSSYEQYF
v_call: TRBV5-1; clone_size: NA; j_call: TRBJ1-1; d_call: NA; cdr3_nt: TGCGCCAGCAGCTCGGTGGGGACAAAGGCTGAAGCTTTCTTT; cdr3_aa: CASSSVGTKAEAFF
v_call: TRBV4-2; clone_size: NA; j_call: TRBJ2-2; d_call: NA; cdr3_nt: TGTGCCAGCAGCCAAGACACCGGGGAGCTGTTTTTT; cdr3_aa: CASSQDTGELFF
v_call: TRBV21-1; clone_size: NA; j_call: TRBJ2-1; d_call: NA; cdr3_nt: TGTGCCAGCAGCATAAGTGGGTGGCTATTGTACAATGAGCAGTTCTTC; cdr3_aa: CASSISGWLLYNEQFF
v_call: TRBV6-5; clone_size: once; j_call: TRBJ1-2; d_call: NA; cdr3_nt: TGTGCCAGCAGTTCCTGGACCGAAAACTATGGCTACACCTTC; cdr3_aa: CASSSWTENYGYTF
v_call: TRBV5-5; clone_size: NA; j_call: TRBJ2-3; d_call: NA; cdr3_nt: TGTGCCAGCAGCCCGACAACTGGCACAGATACGCAGTATTTT; cdr3_aa: CASSPTTGTDTQYF
v_call: TRBV30; clone_size: NA; j_call: TRBJ2-7; d_call: NA; cdr3_nt: TGTGCCTGGAGTTGGAACATTGACGAGCAGTACTTC; cdr3_aa: CAWSWNIDEQYF
v_call: TRBV29-1; clone_size: NA; j_call: TRBJ1-1; d_call: NA; cdr3_nt: TGCAGCGTTGTCATTAGGTCGAGAAGGAGTGAAGCTTTCTTT; cdr3_aa: CSVVIRSRRSEAFF
v_call: TRBV28; clone_size: NA; j_call: TRBJ1-3; d_call: NA; cdr3_nt: TGTGCCAGCAGTTACCCGATCGGCAGCTCTGGAAACACCATATATTTT; cdr3_aa: CASSYPIGSSGNTIYF
v_call: TRBV6-5; clone_size: NA; j_call: TRBJ2-7; d_call: NA; cdr3_nt: TGTGCCAGCAGTAATGGGAGGGACAGCGAAGTGTTC; cdr3_aa: CASSNGRDSEVF
v_call: TRBV7-9; clone_size: NA; j_call: TRBJ1-2; d_call: NA; cdr3_nt: TGTGCCAGCAGCCCGATGAGGGTTGGTGCAGATGGCTACACCTTC; cdr3_aa: CASSPMRVGADGYTF
v_call: TRBV6-5; clone_size: once; j_call: TRBJ2-7; d_call: TRBD1; cdr3_nt: TGTGCCTCCCGCCTCCGGGACAGGGGGCCAAACGAGCAGTACTTC; cdr3_aa: CASRLRDRGPNEQYF
v_call: TRBV2; clone_size: NA; j_call: TRBJ1-1; d_call: TRBD1; cdr3_nt: TGTGCCAGCACCGTAGACAGGGGGGCGGACACTGAAGCTTTCTTT; cdr3_aa: CASTVDRGADTEAFF
v_call: TRBV6-5; clone_size: NA; j_call: TRBJ2-2; d_call: NA; cdr3_nt: TGTGCCAGCAGTTCAGGGGACACCGGGGAGCTGTTTTTT; cdr3_aa: CASSSGDTGELFF
v_call: TRBV28; clone_size: few; j_call: TRBJ2-4; d_call: NA; cdr3_nt: TGTGCCAGCAGTTTATATAAAAACATTCAGTACTTC; cdr3_aa: CASSLYKNIQYF
v_call: TRBV4-1; clone_size: NA; j_call: TRBJ2-1; d_call: NA; cdr3_nt: TGCGCCAGCAGCCAAGATGATGTCCTCTCCTACAATGAGCAGTTCTTC; cdr3_aa: CASSQDDVLSYNEQFF
v_call: TRBV28; clone_size: NA; j_call: TRBJ1-2; d_call: NA; cdr3_nt: TGTGCCAGCACCCCAGGGGCGGGTTACTATGGCTACACCTTC; cdr3_aa: CASTPGAGYYGYTF
v_call: TRBV7-9; clone_size: NA; j_call: TRBJ1-2; d_call: NA; cdr3_nt: TGTGCCAGCAGCCTCCTGGAGAACTATGGCTACACCTTC; cdr3_aa: CASSLLENYGYTF
v_call: TRBV7-9; clone_size: NA; j_call: TRBJ2-7; d_call: NA; cdr3_nt: TGTGCCAGCAGTCTACAGGGAGGGCGACAGAAGCAGTACTTC; cdr3_aa: CASSLQGGRQKQYF
v_call: TRBV4-1; clone_size: NA; j_call: TRBJ2-1; d_call: NA; cdr3_nt: TGCGCCAGCAGCCAAGAGGAGGGAATGCGGGGAGAGCAGTTCTTC; cdr3_aa: CASSQEEGMRGEQFF
v_call: TRBV25-1; clone_size: once; j_call: TRBJ2-5; d_call: NA; cdr3_nt: TGTGCCAGCAGTGAAGGGGGTAGGGAGACCCAGTACTTC; cdr3_aa: CASSEGGRETQYF
v_call: TRBV7-3; clone_size: NA; j_call: TRBJ2-7; d_call: TRBD1; cdr3_nt: TGTGCCAGCAGCTTAGACAGGGCTGGGTACGAGCAGTACTTC; cdr3_aa: CASSLDRAGYEQYF
v_call: TRBV10-2; clone_size: NA; j_call: TRBJ1-2; d_call: NA; cdr3_nt: TGCGCCAGCAGTGCGGACAGTAACTATGGCTACACCTTC; cdr3_aa: CASSADSNYGYTF
v_call: TRBV3-1/TRBV3-2; clone_size: NA; j_call: TRBJ1-4; d_call: NA; cdr3_nt: TGTGCCAGCAGCCGCTCCTCGGGGGCGACAACTAATGAAAAACTGTTTTTT; cdr3_aa: CASSRSSGATTNEKLFF
v_call: TRBV5-1; clone_size: NA; j_call: TRBJ2-7; d_call: NA; cdr3_nt: TGCGCCAGCAGCTTGGTAATGGGGTCAAGCTCCTACGAGCAGTACTTC; cdr3_aa: CASSLVMGSSSYEQYF
v_call: TRBV4-1; clone_size: NA; j_call: TRBJ2-3; d_call: TRBD2; cdr3_nt: TGCGCCAGCAGCACATCACGACTAGCGAGCGACACAGATACGCAGTATTTT; cdr3_aa: CASSTSRLASDTDTQYF
v_call: TRBV9; clone_size: NA; j_call: TRBJ2-1; d_call: NA; cdr3_nt: TGTGCCAGCAGCGTAACTAGCCGAAACAATGAGCAGTTCTTC; cdr3_aa: CASSVTSRNNEQFF
v_call: TRBV19; clone_size: NA; j_call: TRBJ1-5; d_call: NA; cdr3_nt: TGTGCCAGTAGAACTGGACAGTATCGACAGCCCCAGCATTTT; cdr3_aa: CASRTGQYRQPQHF
v_call: TRBV11-3; clone_size: NA; j_call: TRBJ1-1; d_call: NA; cdr3_nt: TGTGCCAGCAGCTTAGAGATGTTCCTTACTGAAGCTTTCTTT; cdr3_aa: CASSLEMFLTEAFF
v_call: TRBV6-1; clone_size: NA; j_call: TRBJ1-5; d_call: NA; cdr3_nt: TGTGCCAGCAGTGAAACTTGGACGCAGCCCCAGCATTTT; cdr3_aa: CASSETWTQPQHF
v_call: TRBV2; clone_size: NA; j_call: TRBJ1-6; d_call: NA; cdr3_nt: TGTGCCAGCACCACATTAGCCGAATCACCCCTCCACTTT; cdr3_aa: CASTTLAESPLHF
v_call: TRBV21-1; clone_size: NA; j_call: TRBJ2-3; d_call: NA; cdr3_nt: TGTGCCAGCAGCAAGGATCGGAAGTCCTTAGATACGCAGTATTTT; cdr3_aa: CASSKDRKSLDTQYF
v_call: TRBV11-2; clone_size: NA; j_call: TRBJ1-2; d_call: NA; cdr3_nt: TGTGCCAGCAGCTCAGGGATTTATGGCTACACCTTC; cdr3_aa: CASSSGIYGYTF
v_call: TRBV9; clone_size: once; j_call: TRBJ2-5; d_call: NA; cdr3_nt: TGTGCCAGCAGCGCGAACGGGGGAACCCAGTACTTC; cdr3_aa: CASSANGGTQYF
v_call: TRBV9; clone_size: NA; j_call: TRBJ1-2; d_call: TRBD1; cdr3_nt: TGTGCCAGCAGCCCAAGACAGGGGAGAAACTATGGCTACACCTTC; cdr3_aa: CASSPRQGRNYGYTF
v_call: TRBV11-1; clone_size: NA; j_call: TRBJ1-1; d_call: TRBD1; cdr3_nt: TGTGCCAGCAGCTTACCCTTGGCAGGGGGGACTGAAGCTTTCTTT; cdr3_aa: CASSLPLAGGTEAFF
v_call: TRBV11-1; clone_size: NA; j_call: TRBJ2-5; d_call: NA; cdr3_nt: TGTGCCAGCAGCGTGGGGCAATGGGGACGGGATGGGACCCAGTACTTC; cdr3_aa: CASSVGQWGRDGTQYF
v_call: TRBV9; clone_size: NA; j_call: TRBJ1-1; d_call: NA; cdr3_nt: TGTGCCAGCAGCGTTAGTTCAGGCACTGAAGCTTTCTTT; cdr3_aa: CASSVSSGTEAFF
v_call: TRBV19; clone_size: NA; j_call: TRBJ1-5; d_call: NA; cdr3_nt: TGTGCCAGTAGTATGAGGGAAAATAGCAATCAGCCCCAGCATTTT; cdr3_aa: CASSMRENSNQPQHF
v_call: TRBV6-1; clone_size: NA; j_call: TRBJ1-5; d_call: NA; cdr3_nt: TGTGCCAGCAGTGAAGCAGACCCCGGAACCAATCAGCCCCAGCATTTT; cdr3_aa: CASSEADPGTNQPQHF
v_call: TRBV28; clone_size: NA; j_call: TRBJ2-7; d_call: NA; cdr3_nt: TGTGCCAGCAGCAGGGTCTACGAGCAGTACTTC; cdr3_aa: CASSRVYEQYF
v_call: TRBV28; clone_size: NA; j_call: TRBJ1-4; d_call: NA; cdr3_nt: TGTGCCAGCAGGAGAGCGGGTGGGGAAAAACTGTTTTTT; cdr3_aa: CASRRAGGEKLFF
v_call: TRBV5-1; clone_size: NA; j_call: TRBJ2-3; d_call: NA; cdr3_nt: TGCGCCAGCAGCTGGTTTGGGGGCCCCACAGATACGCAGTATTTT; cdr3_aa: CASSWFGGPTDTQYF
v_call: TRBV5-1; clone_size: NA; j_call: TRBJ1-4; d_call: TRBD1; cdr3_nt: TGCGCCAGCAGCCAAGGGACAGGGGAAGAAAAACTGTTTTTT; cdr3_aa: CASSQGTGEEKLFF